The 10 T cell receptor beta chains presented below share a single source sample, sequenced in a study of T cell changes during pregnancy in multiple sclerosis. Profiled with immunoSEQ multiplex PCR; TCRdb holds only in-frame clones, not every one. The repertoire holds 70,000 to 80,000 clones, with 85% to 95% as singletons. The sample here was peripheral blood, taken in the first trimester of pregnancy. The receptors here all came from a female donor with multiple sclerosis, enrolled in a pregnancy study.

The chain recombines TRBV6-1 with TRBJ1-2; maybe TRBD1 (6 bases). Trimming stripped 8 bases from V and 1 base from J, with 11 bases between. Germline V gene lookup returns CDR1 MNHNS and CDR2 SASEGT. This CDR3 has 13 amino acids. Here the CDR3 reads CASFGTFNYGYTF. For the CDR3, the DNA is TGTGCCAGCTTCGGGACATTTAACTATGGCTACACCTTC.

This chain links TRBV28 with TRBJ2-2; D is uncertain. This CDR3 is 15 amino acids long. V lost 3 bases and J lost 1, with 9 bases in between. The germline V gene encodes CDR1 MDHEN and CDR2 SYDVKM. CDR3 in amino acids: CASSFDQRNTGELFF. Written as DNA, the CDR3 is TGTGCCAGCAGTTTTGACCAGCGGAACACCGGGGAGCTGTTTTTT.

This clone was seen only a few times. This chain uses TRBV2 with TRBJ2-7; D is possibly TRBD2 (6 bases). V lost 7 bases and J 3 bases, leaving 13 bases between the germline ends. Germline assignment: CDR1 SNHLY and CDR2 FYNNEI. The length of the CDR3 is 13 residues. CDR3 protein: CASKRDSNYEQYF. CDR3 nucleotides: TGTGCCAGCAAAAGGGACTCCAACTACGAGCAGTACTTC.

The chain couples TRBV28 to TRBJ2-7; 9 positions match TRBD1. J gave up 3 bases and V 4 bases, and 4 bases lay outside the gene matches. This CDR3 is 14 amino acids long. Germline V CDR1 and CDR2: MDHEN, SYDVKM. CDR3 amino acids: CASSYGTGLYEQYF. Written as DNA, the CDR3 is TGTGCCAGCAGTTACGGGACAGGGCTCTACGAGCAGTACTTC. The whole variable domain, filled in from reference TRBV28 and TRBJ2-7, reads DVKVTQSSRYLVKRTGEKVFLECVQDMDHENMFWYRQDPGLGLRLIYFSYDVKMKEKGDIPEGYSVSREKKERFSLILESASTNQTSMYLCASSYGTGLYEQYFGPGTRLTVT.

V and J are TRBV7-9 and TRBJ2-1, with D possibly TRBD2 on 6 matching bases. The germline gives CDR1 SEHNR, CDR2 FQNEAQ (reference sequence). The V gene lost 5 bases and the J gene lost 4 bases, with 9 bases spanning the gap. The CDR3 extends over 13 amino acids. The CDR3 loop is CASSGGLYNEQFF. The CDR3 DNA sequence: TGTGCCAGCAGCGGGGGACTTTACAATGAGCAGTTCTTC. The full variable domain, in which reference TRBV7-9 and TRBJ2-1 provide the parts outside the CDR3, is DTGVSQNPRHKITKRGQNVTFRCDPISEHNRLYWYRQTLGQGPEFLTYFQNEAQLEKSRLLSDRFSAERPKGSFSTLEIQRTEQGDSAMYLCASSGGLYNEQFFGPGTRLTVL.

The chain joins TRBV5-6 to TRBJ1-2; D is perhaps TRBD1 (6 bases). The V gene's germline CDR1 is SGHDT and CDR2 YYEEEE. This CDR3 has 12 amino acids. V shed 6 bases and J shed 8 bases, with 14 bases lying between them. CDR3 nucleotide sequence: TGTGCCAGCACCCTTGGGGGGGGCGGCTACACCTTC. Its protein is CASTLGGGGYTF.

There are a few counts of this clone. The rearrangement links TRBV9 to TRBJ2-1, with 13 nucleotides matching TRBD2. Germline-derived CDR1 and CDR2 are SGDLS and YYNGEE. J was trimmed by 9 bases and V by 0 bases; bases with no gene match: 9. This CDR3 comprises 17 residues. CDR3 in amino acids: CASSVAYRTSGSGEQFF. CDR3 nucleotides: TGTGCCAGCAGCGTAGCGTATCGGACTAGCGGGAGTGGTGAGCAGTTCTTC.

The chain recombines TRBV18 with TRBJ2-2, with 7 bases that match TRBD2. Losses at the gene ends were 4 bases for V and 0 bases for J; bases not matched to a gene: 2. The CDR3 sequence is 15 residues long. The V gene's germline CDR1 is KGHSH and CDR2 LQKENI. CDR3 sequence reads: CASSLGLANTGELFF. For the CDR3, the DNA is TGTGCCAGCTCACTCGGACTAGCGAACACCGGGGAGCTGTTTTTT. Looking up the rest from reference TRBV18 and TRBJ2-2 gives the full variable domain: NAGVMQNPRHLVRRRGQEARLRCSPMKGHSHVYWYRQLPEEGLKFMVYLQKENIIDESGMPKERFSAEFPKEGPSILRIQQVVRGDSAAYFCASSLGLANTGELFFGEGSRLTVL.

V is TRBV25-1 and J is TRBJ2-7; tentative D call: TRBD1 (7 bases). The V end lost 1 base, the J end lost 0 bases, and 10 bases lay between the germline ends. CDR1 is MGHDK and CDR2 is SYGVNS in the germline V gene. The CDR3 sequence is 15 residues long. For the CDR3, the DNA is TGTGCCAGCAGTGAATCCAGGGGGGACTCCTACGAGCAGTACTTC. Protein product: CASSESRGDSYEQYF.

V gene TRBV28 combines with J gene TRBJ1-5, with D maybe TRBD1 (5 bases). Trimming removed 4 bases from V and 1 base from J, with 11 bases in between. The CDR3 has 15 amino acids. Per the germline V gene, CDR1 is MDHEN and CDR2 is SYDVKM. Here the CDR3 reads CASSSMGGSNQPQHF. The DNA of the CDR3 is TGTGCCAGCAGTTCTATGGGGGGAAGCAATCAGCCCCAGCATTTT.